The 17 T cell receptor beta chains in this list originate from one sample, sequenced in a study of T-cell memory formation after mild COVID-19. TCRdb re-called the 5' RACE reads through MiXCR, storing one row per CDR3 protein. Altogether more than 100,000 distinct CDR3 sequences are present, about a sixth being singletons, with the ten largest covering approximately 5%. Sequencing was carried out using PBMCs or a T cell subset sorted from them (not recorded which). The receptors shown here come from a man aged 18 to 29 who had mild COVID-19 (a few samples of this study predate the infection). Cell type and time point are not known.

The CDR3: CSAITGSGNQPQHF. The DNA for the CDR3 is TGCAGTGCAATCACAGGGAGCGGCAATCAGCCCCAGCATTTT. V gene TRBV20-1 combines with J gene TRBJ1-5, with a possible D match to TRBD1 (6 bases). This CDR3 has 14 amino acids. Germline V CDR1 and CDR2: DFQATT, SNEGSKA (reference sequence). Trimming stripped 6 bases from V and 2 bases from J, with 14 bases between.

This chain uses TRBV5-1 with TRBJ1-4; 8 bases are a match to TRBD1. With V trimmed by 4 bases and J by 2 bases, 1 base remained unmatched. The germline V gene encodes CDR1 SGHRS and CDR2 YFSETQ. The CDR3 contains 14 residues. The CDR3 region is CASSPGGTNEKLFF. The DNA for the CDR3 is TGCGCCAGCAGCCCAGGGGGCACTAATGAAAAACTGTTTTTT.

Only a few counts were recorded for this clonotype. The rearrangement uses TRBV12-3 or TRBV12-4 and TRBJ2-3; 10 nucleotides agree with TRBD2. Trimming removed 8 bases from V and 4 bases from J; junction bases left unmatched: 9. The CDR3 has 15 amino acids. The DNA of the CDR3 is TGTGCCAGCGGGGAACTAGCGGGGACCCCAGATACGCAGTATTTT. Its translation is CASGELAGTPDTQYF.

This clonotype was observed a few times. The V gene is TRBV21-1, the J gene TRBJ1-2. TRBV21-1 is a known pseudogene. There are 16 residues in the CDR3. CDR3 bases: TGTGCCAGCAGCAAAGATTCGAGAAACTCTAACTATGGCTACACCTTC. Its translation: CASSKDSRNSNYGYTF.

There are a few counts of this clonotype. The chain is built from TRBV6-5 and TRBJ2-7; the match to TRBD1 covers 9 bases. Germline V gene data show CDR1 as MNHEY and CDR2 as SVGAGI. The V and J ends lost 6 bases and 3 bases, in that order; junction bases with no gene match: 6. This CDR3 contains 14 residues. CDR3: CASRDRGFDYEQYF. CDR3 DNA sequence: TGTGCCAGCAGAGACAGGGGGTTTGACTACGAGCAGTACTTC.

This clonotype was observed many times. J is TRBJ2-5 and V is TRBV2; D not resolved. The CDR3 sequence is 13 residues long. The V end was cut by 2 bases, the J end by 1 base, with 5 bases between. Germline CDR1 is SNHLY and CDR2 is FYNNEI. In DNA form, the CDR3 reads TGTGCCAGCAGTGAAATCAGCCAAGAGACCCAGTACTTC. The encoded protein is CASSEISQETQYF.

The chain links TRBV6-5 to TRBJ1-1; the D gene is possibly TRBD1 (6 bases). Germline V gene sequence: CDR1 MNHEY, CDR2 SVGAGI. This CDR3 is built from 17 residues. V was trimmed by 0 bases and J by 1 base, leaving 15 bases between them. CDR3 DNA: TGTGCCAGCAGTTACTCTTGGGCAGGGGAGGAGAACACTGAAGCTTTCTTT. Its translation is CASSYSWAGEENTEAFF.

This clonotype came up a few times. The CDR3 nucleotides are TGTGCCAGCAGCACAAACAGGGTTACCGGGGAGCTGTTTTTT. It is translated as CASSTNRVTGELFF. The chain joins TRBV7-2 to TRBJ2-2; a possible D gene is TRBD1 (6 bases). Trimming cost V 5 bases and J 5 bases, with 12 bases left between them. The germline gives CDR1 SGHTA, CDR2 FQGNSA. CDR3 length: 14 residues.

This clonotype turned up a few times. The CDR3 bases are TGTGCCAGCAGCCTTTGGCGGGGGGTGCCAGATACGCAGTATTTT. This translates into CASSLWRGVPDTQYF. V usage is TRBV7-2 and J usage is TRBJ2-3, with 8 positions matching TRBD2. Germline values: CDR1 SGHTA, CDR2 FQGNSA. J lost 4 bases, V lost 5 bases, and 8 bases had no gene match. The CDR3 is 15 residues long. Filled out from reference TRBV7-2 and TRBJ2-3, the complete variable domain reads GAGVSQSPSNKVTEKGKDVELRCDPISGHTALYWYRQSLGQGLEFLIYFQGNSAPDKSGLPSDRFSAERTGGSVSTLTIQRTQQEDSAVYLCASSLWRGVPDTQYFGPGTRLTVL.

V is TRBV18 and J is TRBJ1-1, with D perhaps matching TRBD1 (5 bases). The CDR3 loop spans 15 amino acids. Germline CDR1 is KGHSH and CDR2 is LQKENI. Trimming took 3 bases from V and 0 from J, leaving 11 bases between them. DNA for the CDR3: TGTGCCAGCTCACCGGAGGGGACCATGAACACTGAAGCTTTCTTT. Residues: CASSPEGTMNTEAFF. The variable domain in full, completed from reference TRBV18 and TRBJ1-1, reads NAGVMQNPRHLVRRRGQEARLRCSPMKGHSHVYWYRQLPEEGLKFMVYLQKENIIDESGMPKERFSAEFPKEGPSILRIQQVVRGDSAAYFCASSPEGTMNTEAFFGQGTRLTVV.

This clonotype was counted at least ten times. The chain recombines TRBV12-3 or TRBV12-4 with TRBJ2-1, with D maybe TRBD1 (6 bases). Trimming took off 7 bases at V and 1 base at J, with 14 bases between the two ends. This CDR3 has 15 residues. The DNA for the CDR3 is TGTGCCAGCACTACCCCCGGACAGTCCTACAATGAGCAGTTCTTC. Amino acids: CASTTPGQSYNEQFF.

This clonotype has a handful of counts. V usage is TRBV12-3 or TRBV12-4 and J usage is TRBJ1-2; D remains ambiguous. V was pared by 2 bases and J by 8 bases, with 9 bases between. The CDR3 length is 12 residues. Here the CDR3 DNA reads TGTGCCAGCAGTTTAAGTGACCGCGGCTACACCTTC. Amino acid sequence: CASSLSDRGYTF.

V is TRBV19 and J is TRBJ1-2; the match to TRBD1 covers 9 bases. The germline V gene encodes CDR1 LNHDA and CDR2 SQIVND (reference sequence). This CDR3 is built from 13 residues. Unmatched junction bases numbered 4, after V lost 4 bases and J lost 7 bases. CDR3 bases: TGTGCCAGTAGTAACCGGGACAGGGCTGGCTACACCTTC. Protein: CASSNRDRAGYTF.

This chain joins TRBV20-1 and TRBJ1-6; possibly TRBD1 for D (5 bases). Trimming cost V 3 bases and J 7 bases, with 13 bases left between them. Germline V gene data show CDR1 as DFQATT and CDR2 as SNEGSKA (reference sequence). The CDR3 loop spans 14 amino acids. The CDR3 region is CSARYRTPNSPLHF. The CDR3 DNA sequence: TGCAGTGCTAGGTACAGGACTCCAAATTCACCCCTCCACTTT.

The V and J genes are TRBV5-1 and TRBJ1-1; TRBD1 agrees at 8 bases. The CDR3 contains 14 residues. Per germline, CDR1 SGHRS and CDR2 YFSETQ. V lost 3 bases, J lost 0 bases, and 1 base stayed unmatched. CDR3 nucleotides: TGCGCCAGCAGCTCGACAGGGGTGAACACTGAAGCTTTCTTT. This sequence encodes CASSSTGVNTEAFF.

The V call is TRBV7-8, the J call TRBJ2-5; D is undetermined. CDR3 length: 14 amino acids. Trimming stripped 2 bases from V and 0 bases from J, with 7 bases between. CDR1 and CDR2 (germline): SGHVS, FQNEAQ. CDR3 bases: TGTGCCAGCAGCTTACTCCGCTACCAAGAGACCCAGTACTTC. Protein sequence: CASSLLRYQETQYF.

CDR3 coding DNA: TGTGCCAGCAGCTTAAGAGGGGAGGACACTGAAGCTTTCTTT. Protein sequence: CASSLRGEDTEAFF. The chain joins TRBV7-2 to TRBJ1-1, with a tentative D call TRBD1 (5 bases). Germline V gives CDR1 SGHTA, CDR2 FQGNSA. The CDR3 sequence is 14 residues long. V shed 2 bases and J shed 3 bases, with 10 bases lying between them.